This paragraph covers one T cell receptor (beta chain) sequence. Antigen: not known. The data belong to a study of siplizumab effects on memory and regulatory T cells. Study results and limitations: Alloreactive clones mapping to unstimulated subsets formed only a minor fraction.

Approximately 98,000 TCR templates underwent assay in each sample. Method: immunoSEQ multiplex PCR; TCRdb's copy keeps in-frame clones and lacks some. The sample lists tens of thousands of clones, approximately 95% occurring once. This CDR3 is built from 12 residues. Germline V CDR1 and CDR2: SGDLS, YYNGEE. V was shortened by 6 bases and J by 5 bases, with 11 bases between the two germline ends. Sequencing input: non-Treg CD4+ T cells sorted from blood. The source is a human donor in good health. The chain is built from TRBV9 and TRBJ1-2; the D gene is possibly TRBD1 (6 bases). CDR3 amino acids: CASTQDSYGYTF. CDR3 coding DNA: TGTGCCAGCACCCAGGACAGTTATGGCTACACCTTC.